This T cell receptor (beta chain) was captured in a study of CD8 T cells in Susac syndrome. The RNA, about 0.5 to 1 ug, was put through reverse transcription using random hexamers. TCRdb used MiXCR to reprocess the immunoSEQ multiplex PCR reads, holding one entry per CDR3 protein. Of 200,000 to 250,000 distinct CDR3 sequences listed, about 94% are singletons. The germline V gene has CDR1 SNHLY and CDR2 FYNNEI. This CDR3 is built from 14 residues. The ends lost 7 bases at V and 4 bases at J; junction bases unmatched: 6. The rearrangement uses TRBV2 and TRBJ2-5, with 10 bases identical to TRBD2. The clonotype comes from a human donor with Susac syndrome. Sequencing input: CD4+ T cells from PBMCs. The CDR3 nucleotides read TGTGCCAGCACTGGAGGACTAGCGGTAGAGACCCAGTACTTC. Residues: CASTGGLAVETQYF.